What follows are 14 T cell receptor beta chains derived from one specimen sequenced in a study of response to subunit inactivated influenza vaccine. MiXCR, run by TCRdb on the RT-PCR reads, gives a single entry per CDR3 protein. In the table there are more than 600,000 distinct CDR3 sequences, less than 20% of which are singletons. Sequenced here: PBMCs from blood, sampled approximately 5 days after vaccination. These receptors all come from a man aged 50-59 years who received an inactivated influenza vaccine.

CDR3 in amino acids: CASSLDGPFYEQYF. The CDR3, as DNA: TGTGCCAGCAGCCTGGACGGTCCCTTTTACGAGCAGTACTTC. The chain carries TRBV6-1 and TRBJ2-7; no clear D. This CDR3 is 14 amino acids long. V lost 6 bases to trimming and J lost 4 bases, with 16 bases between them. Germline V gene lookup returns CDR1 MNHNS and CDR2 SASEGT.

DNA for the CDR3: TGCAGTGCTAGATATGCGGGAGCAACCGGGGAGCTGTTTTTT. Encoded protein: CSARYAGATGELFF. The rearrangement uses TRBV20-1 and TRBJ2-2; 7 positions match TRBD2. The CDR3 is 14 amino acids. The V gene end was trimmed by 2 bases and the J gene end by 5 bases; junction bases not matched to a gene: 5. CDR1 and CDR2 from the germline V gene are DFQATT and SNEGSKA (reference sequence).

The chain's CDR3 is CASSPSGTGLGETQYF. In DNA, the CDR3 is TGTGCCAGCAGCCCCTCCGGGACAGGGTTAGGAGAGACCCAGTACTTC. The V call is TRBV7-2, the J call TRBJ2-5; 9 bases fit TRBD1. Trimming took 5 bases from V and 4 from J; bases not matched to a gene: 11. There are 16 residues in the CDR3. CDR1 SGHTA and CDR2 FQGNSA come from the germline V gene.

The chain has TRBV5-1 and TRBJ2-1; 11 nucleotides agree with TRBD1. V lost 4 bases and J lost 0; bases outside the gene matches: 3. CDR1 SGHRS and CDR2 YFSETQ come from the germline V gene. The CDR3 contains 16 residues. CDR3 sequence: CASSPGTGGSYNEQFF. The CDR3 DNA reads as TGCGCCAGCAGCCCGGGGACAGGGGGCTCCTACAATGAGCAGTTCTTC.

The V gene is TRBV5-1, the J gene TRBJ1-2; TRBD1 aligns across 7 bases. Germline V gives CDR1 SGHRS, CDR2 YFSETQ. J lost 2 bases, V lost 4 bases, and 5 bases had no gene match. This CDR3 is built from 14 residues. CDR3 residues: CASSRDSTNYGYTF. The CDR3 DNA is TGCGCCAGCAGCCGGGACAGCACCAACTATGGCTACACCTTC.

This chain joins TRBV3-1 and TRBJ2-1; D not resolved. Looked up from germline, CDR1 is LGHDT and CDR2 is YNNKEL (reference sequence). V was cut by 1 base and J by 8 bases, with 9 bases left in between. The CDR3 is 13 residues long. The CDR3 is CASSQGYSDEQFF. In nucleotides, the CDR3 is TGTGCCAGCAGCCAAGGCTACTCCGATGAGCAGTTCTTC.

A few counts support this clonotype. The DNA of the CDR3 is TGTGCCAGCAGCTTAGGAGGGCAAACAGATACGCAGTATTTT. Translated, it gives CASSLGGQTDTQYF. The chain has TRBV7-8 and TRBJ2-3; D is possibly TRBD2 (5 bases). Germline loops: CDR1 SGHVS, CDR2 FQNEAQ. V was cut by 1 base and J by 3 bases, with 8 bases left in between. There are 14 residues in the CDR3.

This clonotype showed up just a few times. This rearrangement joins TRBV6-2 or TRBV6-3 to TRBJ2-1; 9 nucleotides align to TRBD2. CDR1 and CDR2 from the germline V gene are MNHEY and SVGEGT. V lost 10 bases and J lost 6; bases outside the gene matches: 7. The CDR3 spans 13 residues. This CDR3 is CATGTSLGNEQFF. In nucleotides, the CDR3 is TGTGCCACCGGGACTAGCTTAGGCAATGAGCAGTTCTTC.

The chain carries TRBV7-2 and TRBJ2-7; TRBD2 aligns across 12 bases. The V gene end was trimmed by 3 bases and the J gene end by 3 bases; junction bases not matched to a gene: 12. The germline V gene has CDR1 SGHTA and CDR2 FQGNSA. This CDR3 has 18 amino acids. The CDR3 region has the DNA TGTGCCAGCAGCTTCGGCTTAAGGACTAGCGGGGTAGTCTACGAGCAGTACTTC. This gives the protein CASSFGLRTSGVVYEQYF.

J is TRBJ2-1 and V is TRBV11-1; 8 bases fit TRBD2. V was pared by 5 bases and J by 7 bases, with 19 bases of the junction left unmatched. There are 18 residues in the CDR3. The germline V gene has CDR1 SGHAT and CDR2 FQDESV (reference sequence). The chain's CDR3 is CASSVSPGLASLSNEQFF. CDR3 nucleotides: TGTGCCAGCAGCGTTTCCCCAGGACTAGCCTCTCTTTCGAATGAGCAGTTCTTC.

This chain uses TRBV9 with TRBJ2-3; TRBD2 agrees at 8 bases. Germline-derived CDR1 and CDR2 are SGDLS and YYNGEE. The CDR3 extends over 15 amino acids. The ends lost 2 bases at V and 5 bases at J; junction bases unmatched: 7. Here the CDR3 DNA reads TGTGCCAGCAGCGTTCAAGCGGGAGATAAAGATACGCAGTATTTT. Its protein product is CASSVQAGDKDTQYF.

This CDR3 reads CSARDGAGRTYEQYF. The CDR3 nucleotides read TGCAGTGCTAGAGATGGGGCAGGGCGGACCTACGAGCAGTACTTC. V gene TRBV20-1 combines with J gene TRBJ2-7, with a weak D call TRBD1 (5 bases). Germline assignment: CDR1 DFQATT and CDR2 SNEGSKA (reference sequence). With 0 bases removed from V and 2 bases from J, the gap between germline ends came to 14 bases. CDR3 length: 15 amino acids.

The chain recombines TRBV12-3 or TRBV12-4 with TRBJ1-2; TRBD1 matches 10 bases. Trimming took 6 bases from V and 0 from J; bases not matched to a gene: 10. The CDR3 runs 17 residues. CDR3 protein: CASSQVPTGGPNYGYTF. CDR3 DNA sequence: TGTGCCAGCAGCCAAGTACCGACAGGGGGCCCTAACTATGGCTACACCTTC.

This clonotype was seen only a few times. This sequence joins TRBV12-3 or TRBV12-4 and TRBJ2-3; 8 bases line up with TRBD2. J lost 5 bases, V lost 5 bases, and 18 bases had no gene match. This CDR3 comprises 18 residues. The CDR3 DNA reads as TGTGCCAGCAGTCCCCACAACCTTAACGGGGGGGCCAAAGATACGCAGTATTTT. Amino acids: CASSPHNLNGGAKDTQYF.